One and the same sample provided the 23 T cell receptor beta chains below, sequenced in a study of T cells expressing NK-cell markers. From the 5' RACE reads, TCRdb lists one entry per CDR3 protein and no DNA. The ten most abundant clones cover 5% to 5.5% of a sample with a few hundred thousand distinct CDR3 sequences. The material sequenced was blood T cells: a sorted CD56 or NKG2C T cell subset, CD4+ or CD8+ T cells, or bulk PBMC T cells (not recorded which). These receptors originate from a man aged 18 to 69 in good health.

The gene calls are TRBV7-2 and TRBJ2-3; the TCRdb D gene call, TRBD1, has no DNA to confirm it. Looked up from germline, CDR1 is SGHTA and CDR2 is FQGNSA. The CDR3 extends over 17 amino acids. CDR3 sequence: CASSLNPRLASTDTQYF.

The gene calls are TRBV5-1 and TRBJ2-3; as DNA is missing, the TRBD2 call by TCRdb cannot be tested. Germline-derived CDR1 and CDR2 are SGHRS and YFSETQ. This CDR3 spans 17 amino acids. CDR3 region: CASSWPGLAGPADTQYF.

This sequence joins TRBV28 and TRBJ2-1; TCRdb's D call of TRBD1 is untestable without DNA. CDR3 length: 12 residues. CDR1 MDHEN and CDR2 SYDVKM come from the germline V gene. The CDR3 loop reads CASRNRVYEQFF. Complete variable domain (other parts from reference TRBV28 and TRBJ2-1): DVKVTQSSRYLVKRTGEKVFLECVQDMDHENMFWYRQDPGLGLRLIYFSYDVKMKEKGDIPEGYSVSREKKERFSLILESASTNQTSMYLCASRNRVYEQFFGPGTRLTVL.

The CDR3 spells CATSDPGLGADTQYF. J is TRBJ2-3 and V is TRBV24-1; without DNA, the TCRdb call of TRBD1 cannot be checked. Looked up from germline, CDR1 is KGHDR and CDR2 is SFDVKD. CDR3 length equals 15 residues.

The rearrangement joins TRBV10-3 to TRBJ2-2; checking the TCRdb D call of TRBD1 is not possible without DNA. The CDR3 is 14 residues long. Per germline, CDR1 ENHRY and CDR2 SYGVKD. The CDR3 spells CAIAPVGNTGELFF.

This chain connects TRBV27 to TRBJ1-4; TCRdb picks TRBD1, but there is no DNA to check that call. Looked up from germline, CDR1 is MNHEY and CDR2 is SMNVEV (reference sequence). The CDR3 has 14 amino acids. CDR3 loop: CASSFRGLNEKLFF.

The chain recombines TRBV28 with TRBJ1-1; TCRdb picks TRBD1, but there is no DNA to check that call. This CDR3 contains 15 residues. Germline V lookup: CDR1 MDHEN, CDR2 SYDVKM. The CDR3 reads CASSFSDRGSTEAFF.

The chain couples TRBV5-1 to TRBJ2-7; TCRdb proposes TRBD1, but this gene call is untestable without DNA. The CDR3 is 15 amino acids. The germline gives CDR1 SGHRS, CDR2 YFSETQ. The CDR3 sequence is CASSLDAGGSTGQYF.

The V and J genes are TRBV19 and TRBJ2-1. The CDR3 loop spans 14 amino acids. Germline V gives CDR1 LNHDA, CDR2 SQIVND (reference sequence). CDR3 sequence: CASSITYSNNEQFF.

V usage is TRBV12-3 or TRBV12-4 and J usage is TRBJ2-5; TCRdb proposes TRBD1, but this gene call is untestable without DNA. The CDR3 covers 14 residues. The CDR3 protein is CASRLGGRQETQYF.

This chain uses TRBV11-3 with TRBJ1-6. Germline V gene sequence: CDR1 SGHNT, CDR2 YENEEA. The CDR3 has 15 residues. The CDR3 protein is CASSLAKVIDSPLHF.

V is TRBV18 and J is TRBJ2-1; the D call from TCRdb, TRBD2, cannot be confirmed without DNA. The V gene's germline CDR1 is KGHSH and CDR2 LQKENI. The CDR3 totals 17 residues. The CDR3 region is CASSPLAGGVAYNEQFF.

The gene calls are TRBV29-1 and TRBJ1-1; TCRdb lists TRBD1, though no DNA is available to test this call. Germline loops: CDR1 SQVTM, CDR2 ANQGSEA. CDR3 length: 13 residues. The chain's CDR3 is CSVYYRGDTEAFF. Supplemented by reference TRBV29-1 and TRBJ1-1, the full variable domain reads SAVISQKPSRDICQRGTSLTIQCQVDSQVTMMFWYRQQPGQSLTLIATANQGSEATYESGFVIDKFPISRPNLTFSTLTVSNMSPEDSSIYLCSVYYRGDTEAFFGQGTRLTVV.

The CDR3 region is CASSQVTGQKSDTQYF. V usage is TRBV3-1 and J usage is TRBJ2-3. Looked up from germline, CDR1 is LGHDT and CDR2 is YNNKEL (reference sequence). There are 16 residues in the CDR3.

The V gene is TRBV3-1, the J gene TRBJ2-7; TCRdb gives TRBD1 as the D gene, but with no DNA this cannot be confirmed. Per the germline V gene, CDR1 is LGHDT and CDR2 is YNNKEL (reference sequence). The CDR3 runs to 14 residues. The CDR3: CASSPRQGANEQYF.

The gene calls are TRBV9 and TRBJ2-6; TCRdb names TRBD1, which stays unverified in the absence of DNA. This CDR3 is 16 amino acids long. Germline lookup yields CDR1 SGDLS and CDR2 YYNGEE. Here the CDR3 reads CASSVVLGPGANVLTF.

The gene calls are TRBV10-3 and TRBJ2-2; checking the TCRdb D call of TRBD1 is not possible without DNA. The CDR3 sequence is 14 residues long. Germline V gene sequence: CDR1 ENHRY, CDR2 SYGVKD. Here the CDR3 reads CAINGGELTGELFF.

The chain combines TRBV20-1 with TRBJ2-7; the D call from TCRdb, TRBD1, cannot be confirmed without DNA. Germline V lookup: CDR1 DFQATT, CDR2 SNEGSKA (reference sequence). The CDR3 loop spans 14 amino acids. The chain's CDR3 is CSARVEGAPYEQYF.

The rearrangement uses TRBV20-1 and TRBJ1-1; absent DNA, TCRdb's TRBD1 call cannot be checked. The germline V gene encodes CDR1 DFQATT and CDR2 SNEGSKA (reference sequence). The CDR3 spans 16 residues. The CDR3 reads CSARALPGQGNTEAFF.

The chain is built from TRBV7-6 and TRBJ2-5; the D gene TCRdb calls, TRBD1, cannot be checked with no DNA. CDR3 length equals 14 residues. Germline assignment: CDR1 SGHVS and CDR2 FNYEAQ. The CDR3 region is CASSFGDYQETQYF. Combining the CDR3 with reference TRBV7-6 and TRBJ2-5 gives the whole variable domain GAGVSQSPRYKVTKRGQDVALRCDPISGHVSLYWYRQALGQGPEFLTYFNYEAQQDKSGLPNDRFSAERPEGSISTLTIQRTEQRDSAMYRCASSFGDYQETQYFGPGTRLLVL.

The chain couples TRBV27 to TRBJ2-7. The V gene's germline CDR1 is MNHEY and CDR2 SMNVEV (reference sequence). This CDR3 has 18 amino acids. The CDR3 spells CASSSGLEGSPTSYEQYF.

The genes are TRBV3-1 and TRBJ2-1. The germline V gene encodes CDR1 LGHDT and CDR2 YNNKEL (reference sequence). This CDR3 spans 15 amino acids. The CDR3 is CASSQDLSRNNEQFF.

The gene calls are TRBV10-3 and TRBJ1-1; TCRdb returns TRBD1, unconfirmable since there is no DNA. Per the germline V gene, CDR1 is ENHRY and CDR2 is SYGVKD. This CDR3 spans 13 amino acids. The CDR3 is CATLGQMNTEAFF.